This T cell receptor beta chain was profiled in a study of metastatic and nonmetastatic thyroid tumors. The overall study: Patients with malignant and benign thyroid disease provided blood and tumor or nodule tissue, whose repertoires were compared.

TCRdb ran MiXCR on the PCR reads. Of around 34,000 clones detected, about 18% appear once; the ten largest clones hold 8%. Whole-study findings and limits: Malignant thyroid tumors reportedly exceeded benign nodules significantly in TCR beta diversity, with the difference appearing in blood and tumor.

All patients reached thyroid surgery having received no treatment beforehand. CDR3 length: 16 amino acids. In germline, CDR1 is MNHEY, CDR2 SVGAGI. Trimming removed 0 bases from V and 2 bases from J, with 14 bases in between. This clone was picked up a small number of times. Its cognate antigen is unknown. The J gene is TRBJ2-7, the V gene TRBV6-5, with D unclear. This clonotype was sampled from a female donor with papillary thyroid cancer or a benign thyroid nodule (not recorded which). Some clones in this sample may be carry-over from other donors' samples. The source material was blood. The CDR3, as DNA: TGTGCCAGCAGTTACTCTTGGCCCTCGGTCCCCTACGAGCAGTACTTC. This encodes CASSYSWPSVPYEQYF.